This T cell receptor (beta chain) appears in the sequencing data of a study of blood T cell repertoires in COVID-19. Across the whole study: Samples of COVID-19 (acute and convalescent) were obtained from the United States, Italy and Spain. T cells, B-cell-depleted T cells, or PBMCs provided the cDNA or gDNA that served as material.

As processed by the authors: Estimation of nucleated cell counts was performed using reference gene primer amplification. The table came from immunoSEQ multiplex PCR; TCRdb's copy has only in-frame clones and leaves some out. The V and J calls and clone size are taken from that table; D and trimming were inferred from the DNA. The table lists some 700,000 clones, about 87% of them singletons. CDR1 is PRHDT and CDR2 is FYEKMQ in the germline V gene (reference sequence). The length of the CDR3 is 18 residues. With 5 bases clipped from V and 2 bases from J, the junction kept 10 bases outside the gene matches.

V gene TRBV13 combines with J gene TRBJ2-3, with 13 bases identical to TRBD2. This TCR derives from a woman younger than 35 with acute or convalescent COVID-19. Source material: peripheral blood. The CDR3 bases are TGTGCCAGCAGCCCCCCGACTAGCGGGGGGCCCACCACAGATACGCAGTATTTT. Translation gives CASSPPTSGGPTTDTQYF.